These 18 T cell receptor beta chains were sequenced from one sample in a study of blood T cell repertoires in COVID-19. Assay: immunoSEQ multiplex PCR; the TCRdb copy retains only in-frame clones and omits some. The top ten hold approximately 2% of the sample, which has 300,000 to 500,000 clones, nearly 90% seen once. The sequencing sample was made of PBMCs or T cells enriched from blood (not recorded which). The receptor source for this set is a woman in her thirties or forties with acute COVID-19.

The gene calls are TRBV24-1 and TRBJ2-3; D is unresolved. This CDR3 comprises 17 residues. From germline, CDR1 is KGHDR and CDR2 SFDVKD. V lost 3 bases and J 1 base, leaving 16 bases between the germline ends. CDR3 DNA: TGTGCCACCAGTGATGGGCCTCCTTTGGGCGGCACAGATACGCAGTATTTT. As protein: CATSDGPPLGGTDTQYF.

The CDR3 coding sequence is TGTGCCAGCAGTAGGTCGGGCACTGAAGCTTTCTTT. The encoded protein is CASSRSGTEAFF. The rearrangement joins TRBV12-3 or TRBV12-4 to TRBJ1-1; D is unresolved. This CDR3 is built from 12 residues. V dropped 5 bases and J dropped 4 bases, with 8 bases sitting between them.

This chain links TRBV6-1 with TRBJ2-4, with 8 bases fitting TRBD1. The CDR3 runs to 17 residues. The trim removed 3 bases at V and 0 bases at J, leaving 7 bases unmatched. Per the germline V gene, CDR1 is MNHNS and CDR2 is SASEGT. The CDR3 sequence is CASSDPWTGRAKNIQYF. CDR3 DNA: TGTGCCAGCAGTGACCCTTGGACAGGGCGAGCCAAAAACATTCAGTACTTC.

As DNA, the CDR3 is TGTGCCAGTAGTAAGGACATAACCGCCACAGATACGCAGTATTTT. Protein sequence: CASSKDITATDTQYF. The chain carries TRBV19 and TRBJ2-3, with D perhaps matching TRBD1 (5 bases). With 4 bases removed from V and 2 bases from J, the gap between germline ends came to 13 bases. This CDR3 has 15 amino acids. Germline CDR1 reads LNHDA; CDR2 reads SQIVND (reference sequence).

The chain carries TRBV24-1 and TRBJ2-7, with 10 bases lining up with TRBD1. V dropped 4 bases and J dropped 1; count of bases not matched to a gene: 6. Germline V gene sequence: CDR1 KGHDR, CDR2 SFDVKD. The CDR3 totals 16 residues. The DNA for the CDR3 is TGTGCCACCAGTGAGGGCAGGACAGGGGGTTCCTACGAGCAGTACTTC. It translates to CATSEGRTGGSYEQYF.

The chain links TRBV2 to TRBJ1-1; tentatively, D is TRBD1 (6 bases). The CDR3 has 15 amino acids. Germline values: CDR1 SNHLY, CDR2 FYNNEI. Trimming left V 6 bases short and J 1 base short, with 15 bases between. The CDR3 DNA sequence: TGTGCCAGCAGGAAAGGGACACGCGAGAACACTGAAGCTTTCTTT. Translated: CASRKGTRENTEAFF. Based on the CDR3 plus reference TRBV2 and TRBJ1-1, the full variable domain is EPEVTQTPSHQVTQMGQEVILRCVPISNHLYFYWYRQILGQKVEFLVSFYNNEISEKSEIFDDQFSVERPDGSNFTLKIRSTKLEDSAMYFCASRKGTRENTEAFFGQGTRLTVV.

This clone was seen more than once but under ten times. This chain joins TRBV10-3 and TRBJ2-1, with 8 bases matching TRBD1. The V and J ends lost 6 bases and 7 bases, in that order; junction bases with no gene match: 8. The CDR3 is 14 residues long. Germline V gives CDR1 ENHRY, CDR2 SYGVKD. In DNA form, the CDR3 reads TGTGCCATCAGAACCCGGGACAGGTTAAATGAGCAGTTCTTC. Translation: CAIRTRDRLNEQFF.

V gene TRBV9 combines with J gene TRBJ1-4, with 8 nucleotides matching TRBD1. Per germline, CDR1 SGDLS and CDR2 YYNGEE. V was clipped by 4 bases and J by 8 bases; unmatched bases: 7. The CDR3 runs 14 residues. The CDR3 is CASSSGTGREKLFF. DNA for the CDR3: TGTGCCAGCAGCTCCGGGACAGGCCGGGAAAAACTGTTTTTT.

This chain uses TRBV5-4 with TRBJ1-3; 7 positions agree with TRBD1. Trimming took 4 bases from V and 2 from J; bases not matched to a gene: 6. The CDR3 consists of 15 residues. Germline CDR1 reads SGHNT; CDR2 reads YYREEE (reference sequence). CDR3 sequence reads: CASSPSTGTGNTIYF. In nucleotides, the CDR3 is TGTGCCAGCAGCCCTTCGACAGGGACTGGAAACACCATATATTTT.

CDR3 sequence reads: CASSQAAAGYQPQHF. CDR3 bases: TGCGCCAGCAGCCAAGCGGCTGCAGGGTATCAGCCCCAGCATTTT. This chain uses TRBV4-1 with TRBJ1-5; the D gene is possibly TRBD1 (5 bases). This CDR3 is built from 15 residues. Deletions cut 1 base from V and 5 bases from J, with 12 bases between. Germline V gene sequence: CDR1 MGHRA, CDR2 YSYEKL.

The rearrangement uses TRBV4-2 and TRBJ2-3, with 13 positions matching TRBD2. Losses at the gene ends were 0 bases for V and 6 bases for J; bases not matched to a gene: 0. This CDR3 comprises 15 residues. Looked up from germline, CDR1 is LGHNA and CDR2 is YNFKEQ. Written as DNA, the CDR3 is TGTGCCAGCAGCCAAGAACTAGCGGGGGGGGATACGCAGTATTTT. Amino acid sequence: CASSQELAGGDTQYF.

The chain joins TRBV30 to TRBJ2-5; tentative D call: TRBD1 (5 bases). Germline lookup yields CDR1 GTSNPN and CDR2 SVGIG (reference sequence). V was shortened by 0 bases and J by 5 bases, with 19 bases between the two germline ends. The CDR3 covers 16 residues. The CDR3 spells CAWSVATAPLGETQYF. CDR3 bases: TGTGCCTGGAGTGTGGCGACAGCACCCCTGGGGGAGACCCAGTACTTC.

This clone has more than one count but fewer than ten. The chain is built from TRBV27 and TRBJ1-1, with 8 bases fitting TRBD1. CDR1 and CDR2 (germline): MNHEY, SMNVEV (reference sequence). The CDR3 consists of 14 residues. After removal of 6 bases from V and 4 bases from J, the junction contained 7 bases not matched to a gene. This CDR3 is CASRRTGIITEAFF. The CDR3 DNA reads TGTGCCAGCAGAAGGACAGGGATAATCACTGAAGCTTTCTTT.

The chain couples TRBV2 to TRBJ2-3, with a possible D match to TRBD1 (5 bases). CDR1 and CDR2 (germline): SNHLY, FYNNEI. CDR3 length equals 15 residues. V dropped 5 bases and J dropped 0 bases, with 12 bases sitting between them. The CDR3 region has the DNA TGTGCCAGCAGTACACAGGCTAGAAGCACAGATACGCAGTATTTT. Translated, it gives CASSTQARSTDTQYF.

This clone was observed a single time. The CDR3 sequence is CASSLRTSQETQYF. CDR3 bases: TGTGCCAGCAGCTTACGGACTAGCCAAGAGACCCAGTACTTC. V gene TRBV5-4 combines with J gene TRBJ2-5, with TRBD2 matching over 7 bases. Germline V CDR1 and CDR2: SGHNT, YYREEE (reference sequence). This CDR3 has 14 residues. The V and J ends lost 2 bases and 1 base, in that order; junction bases with no gene match: 2.

The chain has TRBV9 and TRBJ2-3, with 8 bases identical to TRBD2. The CDR3 runs to 17 residues. Germline CDR1 is SGDLS and CDR2 is YYNGEE. After removal of 1 base from V and 5 bases from J, the junction contained 12 bases not matched to a gene. CDR3 in amino acids: CASSVRSGGPVGDTQYF. Written as DNA, the CDR3 is TGTGCCAGCAGCGTACGGAGCGGGGGCCCAGTGGGAGATACGCAGTATTTT.

The chain couples TRBV6-5 to TRBJ1-6; TRBD1 agrees at 7 bases. Germline lookup yields CDR1 MNHEY and CDR2 SVGAGI. The V segment lost 4 bases and the J segment 7 bases; nucleotides outside the gene matches: 7. The CDR3 contains 15 residues. CDR3 DNA: TGTGCCAGCAGTTTTGAACGGACAGGCAATTCACCCCTCCACTTT. Translated: CASSFERTGNSPLHF.

This chain joins TRBV27 and TRBJ1-1; TRBD1 matches at 12 bases. The CDR3 covers 16 residues. CDR1 and CDR2 from the germline V gene are MNHEY and SMNVEV (reference sequence). The trim removed 5 bases at V and 1 base at J, leaving 5 bases unmatched. The CDR3 here is CASSTGQGAGNTEAFF. The CDR3 nucleotides are TGTGCCAGCAGTACGGGACAGGGGGCCGGGAACACTGAAGCTTTCTTT.